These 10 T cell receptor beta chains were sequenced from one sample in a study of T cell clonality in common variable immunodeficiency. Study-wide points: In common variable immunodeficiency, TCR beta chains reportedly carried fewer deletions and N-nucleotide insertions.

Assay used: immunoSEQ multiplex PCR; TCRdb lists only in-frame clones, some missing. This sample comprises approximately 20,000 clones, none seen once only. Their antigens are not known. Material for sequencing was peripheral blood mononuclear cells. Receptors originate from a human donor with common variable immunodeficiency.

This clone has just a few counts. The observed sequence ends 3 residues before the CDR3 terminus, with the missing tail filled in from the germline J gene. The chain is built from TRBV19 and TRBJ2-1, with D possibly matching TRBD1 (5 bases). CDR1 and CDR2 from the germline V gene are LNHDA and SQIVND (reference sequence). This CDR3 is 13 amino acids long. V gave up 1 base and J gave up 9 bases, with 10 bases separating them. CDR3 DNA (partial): TGTGCCAGTAGTATAGGACAGCTCAGTGAG. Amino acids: CASSIGQLSE. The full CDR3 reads CASSIGQLSEQFF.

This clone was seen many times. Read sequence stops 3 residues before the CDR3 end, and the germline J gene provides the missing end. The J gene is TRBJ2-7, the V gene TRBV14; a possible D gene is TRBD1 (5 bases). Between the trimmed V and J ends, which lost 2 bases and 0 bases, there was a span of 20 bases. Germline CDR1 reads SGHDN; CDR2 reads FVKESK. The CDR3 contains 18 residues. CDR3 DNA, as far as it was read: TGTGCCAGCAGCCAAAACCAACCGACAGCAGCTATCTCCTACGAG. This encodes CASSQNQPTAAISYE. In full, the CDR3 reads CASSQNQPTAAISYEQYF.

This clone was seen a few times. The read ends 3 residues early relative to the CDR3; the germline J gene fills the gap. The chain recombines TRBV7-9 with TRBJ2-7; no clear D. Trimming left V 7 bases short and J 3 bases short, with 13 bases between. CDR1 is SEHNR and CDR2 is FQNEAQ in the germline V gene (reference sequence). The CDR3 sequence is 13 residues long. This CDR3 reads CASMLDGDYEQYF. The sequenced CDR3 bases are TGTGCCAGCATGCTAGACGGAGACTACGAG.

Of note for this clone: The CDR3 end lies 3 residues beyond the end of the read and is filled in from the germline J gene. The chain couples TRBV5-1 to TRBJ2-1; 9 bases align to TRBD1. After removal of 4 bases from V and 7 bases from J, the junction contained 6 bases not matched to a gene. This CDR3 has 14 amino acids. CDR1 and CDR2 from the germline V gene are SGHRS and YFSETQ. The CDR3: CASSRAGQGNEQFF. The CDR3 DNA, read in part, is TGCGCCAGCAGCAGGGCGGGACAGGGAAATGAG.

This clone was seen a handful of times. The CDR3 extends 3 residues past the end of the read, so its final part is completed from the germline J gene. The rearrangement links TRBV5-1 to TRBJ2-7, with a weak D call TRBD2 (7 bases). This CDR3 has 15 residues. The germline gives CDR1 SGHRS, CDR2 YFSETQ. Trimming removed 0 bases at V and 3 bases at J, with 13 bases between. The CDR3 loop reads CASSLVAGANYEQYF. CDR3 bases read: TGCGCCAGCAGCTTGGTTGCGGGGGCCAACTACGAG.

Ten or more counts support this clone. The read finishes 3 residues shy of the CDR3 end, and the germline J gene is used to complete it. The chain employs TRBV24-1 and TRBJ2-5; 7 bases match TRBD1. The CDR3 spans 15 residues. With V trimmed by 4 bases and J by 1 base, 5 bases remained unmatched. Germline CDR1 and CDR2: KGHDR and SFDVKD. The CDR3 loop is CATSDPRQGQETQYF. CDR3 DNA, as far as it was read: TGTGCCACCAGTGACCCAAGACAGGGCCAAGAGACC.

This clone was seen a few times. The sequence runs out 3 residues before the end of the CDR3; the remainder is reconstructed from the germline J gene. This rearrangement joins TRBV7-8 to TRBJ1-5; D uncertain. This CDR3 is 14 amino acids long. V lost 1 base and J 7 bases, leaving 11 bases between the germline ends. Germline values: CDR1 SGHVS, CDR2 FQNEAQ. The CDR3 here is CASSLVTEGQPQHF. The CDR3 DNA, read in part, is TGTGCCAGCAGCTTAGTAACGGAGGGCCAGCCC.

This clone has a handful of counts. CDR3 loop: CASSRDRRDYEQYF. The part of the CDR3 DNA that was read is TGTGCCAGCAGCCGGGACAGAAGGGACTACGAG. The rearrangement uses TRBV7-9 and TRBJ2-7; 7 nucleotides align to TRBD1. The CDR3 end is not reached by the read, which stops 3 residues before it; the germline J gene fills it in. V shed 5 bases and J 3 bases; nucleotides not matched to a gene: 7. The CDR3 runs 14 residues. CDR1 is SEHNR and CDR2 is FQNEAQ in the germline V gene (reference sequence).

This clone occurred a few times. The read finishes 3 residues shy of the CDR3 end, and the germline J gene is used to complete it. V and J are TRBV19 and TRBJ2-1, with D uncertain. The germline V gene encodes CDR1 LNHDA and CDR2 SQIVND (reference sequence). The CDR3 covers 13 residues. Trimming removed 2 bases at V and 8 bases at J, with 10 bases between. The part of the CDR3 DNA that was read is TGTGCCAGTAGTATAAAGGGTTCCTATGAG. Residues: CASSIKGSYE. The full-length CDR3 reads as CASSIKGSYEQFF.

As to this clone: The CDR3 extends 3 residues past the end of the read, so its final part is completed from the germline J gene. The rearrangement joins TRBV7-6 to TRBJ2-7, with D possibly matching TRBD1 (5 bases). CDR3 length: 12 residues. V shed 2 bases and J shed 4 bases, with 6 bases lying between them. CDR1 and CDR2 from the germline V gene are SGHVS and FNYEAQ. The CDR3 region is CASSLPGYEQYF. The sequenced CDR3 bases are TGTGCCAGCAGCTTACCAGGGTACGAG.